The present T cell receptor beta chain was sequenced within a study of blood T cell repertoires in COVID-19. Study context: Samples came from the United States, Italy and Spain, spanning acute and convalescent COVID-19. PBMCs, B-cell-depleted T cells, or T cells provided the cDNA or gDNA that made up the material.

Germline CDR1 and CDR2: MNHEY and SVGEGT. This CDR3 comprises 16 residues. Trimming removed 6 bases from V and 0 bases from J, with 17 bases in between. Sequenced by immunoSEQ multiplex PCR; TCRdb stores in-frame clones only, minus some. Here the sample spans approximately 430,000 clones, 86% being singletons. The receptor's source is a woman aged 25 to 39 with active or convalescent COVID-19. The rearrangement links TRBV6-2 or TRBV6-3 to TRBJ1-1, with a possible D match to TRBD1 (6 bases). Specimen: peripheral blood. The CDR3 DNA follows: TGTGCCAGCAGCCACGCGGCCGACAGGATGAACACTGAAGCTTTCTTT. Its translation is CASSHAADRMNTEAFF.